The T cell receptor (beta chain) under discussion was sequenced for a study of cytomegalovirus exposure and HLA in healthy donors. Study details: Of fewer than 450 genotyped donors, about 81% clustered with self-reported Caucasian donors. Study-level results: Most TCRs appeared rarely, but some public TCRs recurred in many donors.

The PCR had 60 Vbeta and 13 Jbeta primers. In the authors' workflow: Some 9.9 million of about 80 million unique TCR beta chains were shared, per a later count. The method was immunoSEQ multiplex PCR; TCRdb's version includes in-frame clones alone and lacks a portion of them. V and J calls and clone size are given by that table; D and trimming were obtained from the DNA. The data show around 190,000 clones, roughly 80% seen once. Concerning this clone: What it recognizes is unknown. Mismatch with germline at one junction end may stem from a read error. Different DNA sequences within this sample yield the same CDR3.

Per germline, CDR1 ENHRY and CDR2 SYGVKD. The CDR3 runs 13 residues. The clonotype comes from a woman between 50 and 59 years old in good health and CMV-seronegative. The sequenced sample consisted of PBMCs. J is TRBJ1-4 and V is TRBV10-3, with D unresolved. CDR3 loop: CAISERGVEKLFF. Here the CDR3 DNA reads TGTGCCATTAGTGAGCGCGGGGTCGAAAAACTGTTTTTT.